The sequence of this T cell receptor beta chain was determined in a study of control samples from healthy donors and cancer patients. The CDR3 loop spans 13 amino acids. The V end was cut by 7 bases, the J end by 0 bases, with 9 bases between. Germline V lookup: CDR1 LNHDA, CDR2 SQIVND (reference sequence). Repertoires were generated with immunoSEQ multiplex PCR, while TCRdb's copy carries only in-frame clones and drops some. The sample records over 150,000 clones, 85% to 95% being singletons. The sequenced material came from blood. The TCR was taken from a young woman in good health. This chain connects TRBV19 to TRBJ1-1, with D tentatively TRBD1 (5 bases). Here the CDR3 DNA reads TGTGCCAGTAAGCAGGGCTTGAACACTGAAGCTTTCTTT. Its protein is CASKQGLNTEAFF.